A selection of T cell receptor beta chains follows, all from one sample in a study of blood T cells in healthy people across ages. MiXCR, run by TCRdb on the 5' RACE reads, gives a single entry per CDR3 protein. The sample lists hundreds of thousands of distinct CDR3 sequences, 44% occurring once. Material for sequencing was blood. Source of these receptors: a man in his sixties in good health. Both conserved end residues are part of each CDR3. Each record gives: J gene, clone size, D gene, V gene, CDR3 DNA, CDR3 protein. A D gene is named only where the DNA matches it firmly. Only part of the rows carry a size: once, few, many, or a class if the clone is expanded.

j_gene: TRBJ1-2; abundance: -; d_gene: TRBD1; v_gene: TRBV6-2/TRBV6-3; CDR3nt: TGTGCCAGCAGTCCGATGTGGACAGGACCACTCTATGGCTACACCTTC; CDR3aa: CASSPMWTGPLYGYTF
j_gene: TRBJ1-3; abundance: few; d_gene: -; v_gene: TRBV6-1; CDR3nt: TGTGCCAGCAGTGAAAGCGGCTCTGGAAACACCATATATTTT; CDR3aa: CASSESGSGNTIYF
j_gene: TRBJ1-1; abundance: few; d_gene: -; v_gene: TRBV7-2; CDR3nt: TGTGCCAGCAGCTTAGTCGGTCATTCGGGTGGAACTGAAGCTTTCTTT; CDR3aa: CASSLVGHSGGTEAFF
j_gene: TRBJ2-5; abundance: -; d_gene: -; v_gene: TRBV7-2; CDR3nt: TGTGCCAGCAGCATCATACTCAGCGTCGGGACCCAGTACTTC; CDR3aa: CASSIILSVGTQYF
j_gene: TRBJ1-2; abundance: -; d_gene: -; v_gene: TRBV27; CDR3nt: TGTGCCAGCAGTTTAGCGCCAAGCCCGGAGGCCGATGGCTACACCTTC; CDR3aa: CASSLAPSPEADGYTF
j_gene: TRBJ1-5; abundance: -; d_gene: -; v_gene: TRBV6-2/TRBV6-3; CDR3nt: TGTGCCAGCAGATACAACCCGGGGGGCAATCAGCCCCAGCATTTT; CDR3aa: CASRYNPGGNQPQHF
j_gene: TRBJ2-7; abundance: -; d_gene: -; v_gene: TRBV6-2/TRBV6-3; CDR3nt: TGTGCCAGTCGGATCGGTTCGGGTGAGCTGTACTTC; CDR3aa: CASRIGSGELYF
j_gene: TRBJ2-5; abundance: -; d_gene: -; v_gene: TRBV12-3/TRBV12-4; CDR3nt: TGTGCCAGCAGTTTGTCAGGAAGGCAGTACTTC; CDR3aa: CASSLSGRQYF
j_gene: TRBJ2-1; abundance: -; d_gene: -; v_gene: TRBV28; CDR3nt: TGTGCCAGCAGTCTTCCGGGAAAAACCGGGTTCTTC; CDR3aa: CASSLPGKTGFF
j_gene: TRBJ2-1; abundance: -; d_gene: -; v_gene: TRBV20-1; CDR3nt: TGTAGTGGTGGATTGCCCTCCTACAATGAGCAGTTCTTC; CDR3aa: CSGGLPSYNEQFF
j_gene: TRBJ1-6; abundance: -; d_gene: -; v_gene: TRBV5-6; CDR3nt: TGTGCCAGCAGCTTGAGGGGAAACTATAGTTCACCCCTCCACTTT; CDR3aa: CASSLRGNYSSPLHF
j_gene: TRBJ1-5; abundance: -; d_gene: -; v_gene: TRBV6-2/TRBV6-3; CDR3nt: TGTGCCAGCAGTGCCAGGGCGAGTCAGCCCCAGCATTTT; CDR3aa: CASSARASQPQHF
j_gene: TRBJ2-5; abundance: -; d_gene: -; v_gene: TRBV12-3/TRBV12-4; CDR3nt: TGTGCCAGCAGTTACCGGGACATACAAGAGACCCAGTACTTC; CDR3aa: CASSYRDIQETQYF
j_gene: TRBJ2-6; abundance: -; d_gene: -; v_gene: TRBV4-3; CDR3nt: TGCGCCAGCAGCCAAGATGGAACAGGGAGCTCTGGGGCCAACGTCCTGACTTTC; CDR3aa: CASSQDGTGSSGANVLTF
j_gene: TRBJ2-1; abundance: -; d_gene: TRBD2; v_gene: TRBV20-1; CDR3nt: TGCAGTGCAGGACTAGCGGGGGCTCGCTACAATGAGCAGTTCTTC; CDR3aa: CSAGLAGARYNEQFF
j_gene: TRBJ1-2; abundance: once; d_gene: -; v_gene: TRBV4-1; CDR3nt: TGCGCCAGCAGCCAAGTCGGGAGGGCGGAAGGCTACACCTTC; CDR3aa: CASSQVGRAEGYTF
j_gene: TRBJ2-4; abundance: -; d_gene: -; v_gene: TRBV5-1; CDR3nt: TGCGCCAGCGCATCCCAGGGACCCGGGGCCAAAAACATTCAGTACTTC; CDR3aa: CASASQGPGAKNIQYF
j_gene: TRBJ1-2; abundance: few; d_gene: TRBD1; v_gene: TRBV3-1; CDR3nt: TGTGCCAGCAGCCAAGATAGGACAGGTTCCACCTTC; CDR3aa: CASSQDRTGSTF
j_gene: TRBJ2-7; abundance: -; d_gene: TRBD1; v_gene: TRBV19; CDR3nt: TGTGCCAGTAGTACTCCGGGACAGGGGGTTAACTCCTACGAGCAGTACTTC; CDR3aa: CASSTPGQGVNSYEQYF
j_gene: TRBJ2-7; abundance: -; d_gene: -; v_gene: TRBV3-1; CDR3nt: TGTGCCAGCAGCAACCCCCCCACAGGGACTTTCTCCTACGAGCAGTACTTC; CDR3aa: CASSNPPTGTFSYEQYF
j_gene: TRBJ2-1; abundance: few; d_gene: TRBD1; v_gene: TRBV29-1; CDR3nt: TGCAGCGTTGTGAGACAGGGAGTCAATGAGCAGTTCTTC; CDR3aa: CSVVRQGVNEQFF
j_gene: TRBJ2-1; abundance: -; d_gene: TRBD1; v_gene: TRBV7-9; CDR3nt: TGTGCCAGCAGCTTTCGACAGGGCGTTTCCTACAATGAGCAGTTCTTC; CDR3aa: CASSFRQGVSYNEQFF
j_gene: TRBJ1-1; abundance: -; d_gene: -; v_gene: TRBV20-1; CDR3nt: TGCAGTGCTACAGGTGCAGATTTGAACGCTGAAGCTTTCTTT; CDR3aa: CSATGADLNAEAFF
j_gene: TRBJ2-7; abundance: -; d_gene: -; v_gene: TRBV12-3/TRBV12-4; CDR3nt: TGTGCCAGCAGTATAACCAGGGGCTCCTACGAGCAGTACTTC; CDR3aa: CASSITRGSYEQYF
j_gene: TRBJ2-1; abundance: -; d_gene: -; v_gene: TRBV6-1; CDR3nt: TGTGCCAGCAGTGTGACAGCTAACAATGAGCAGTTCTTC; CDR3aa: CASSVTANNEQFF
j_gene: TRBJ1-1; abundance: -; d_gene: -; v_gene: TRBV7-9; CDR3nt: TGTGCCAGCAGCTACCAAGGGGGGCTCACTGAAGCTTTCTTT; CDR3aa: CASSYQGGLTEAFF
j_gene: TRBJ1-6; abundance: few; d_gene: -; v_gene: TRBV6-1; CDR3nt: TGTGCCAGCACCCGGGGTAATTCACCCCTCCACTTT; CDR3aa: CASTRGNSPLHF
j_gene: TRBJ2-1; abundance: many; d_gene: -; v_gene: TRBV20-1; CDR3nt: TGCAGCGCCCCAAGGGTGTCCTACAATGAGCAGTTCTTC; CDR3aa: CSAPRVSYNEQFF
j_gene: TRBJ2-7; abundance: once; d_gene: -; v_gene: TRBV11-3; CDR3nt: TGTGCCAGCTCAGAAGGCCCCTCCTACGAGCGGTACTTC; CDR3aa: CASSEGPSYERYF
j_gene: TRBJ2-2; abundance: -; d_gene: -; v_gene: TRBV20-1; CDR3nt: TGCAGTGCTGATACAGGGAACACCGGGGAGCTGTTTTTT; CDR3aa: CSADTGNTGELFF
j_gene: TRBJ2-5; abundance: few; d_gene: TRBD1; v_gene: TRBV4-1; CDR3nt: TGCGCCAGCAGCCGGACAGGGGGCCCCCAAGAGACCCAGTACTTC; CDR3aa: CASSRTGGPQETQYF
j_gene: TRBJ2-5; abundance: -; d_gene: -; v_gene: TRBV6-2/TRBV6-3; CDR3nt: TGTGCCAGCAGTTACATGAGCGTCCCTACTGAGCAGTACTTC; CDR3aa: CASSYMSVPTEQYF
j_gene: TRBJ1-6; abundance: -; d_gene: -; v_gene: TRBV6-5; CDR3nt: TGTGCCAGCAGTCTCGACGGGGGAGGCTCACCCCTCCACTTT; CDR3aa: CASSLDGGGSPLHF
j_gene: TRBJ2-4; abundance: -; d_gene: -; v_gene: TRBV12-3/TRBV12-4; CDR3nt: TGTGCCAGCAGTTCGGTATTTCCCCTAGCCAAAAACATTCAGTACTTC; CDR3aa: CASSSVFPLAKNIQYF
j_gene: TRBJ2-7; abundance: -; d_gene: TRBD1; v_gene: TRBV6-2/TRBV6-3; CDR3nt: TGTGCCAGCAGATCAAGACAGGGCCCCGTCTACGAGCAGTACTTC; CDR3aa: CASRSRQGPVYEQYF
j_gene: TRBJ2-5; abundance: -; d_gene: -; v_gene: TRBV11-2; CDR3nt: TGTGCCAGCAGCCATTCAGGAGGGGACGGGACCCAGTACTTC; CDR3aa: CASSHSGGDGTQYF
j_gene: TRBJ2-1; abundance: -; d_gene: -; v_gene: TRBV2; CDR3nt: TGTGCCAGCAGTGCGCAACTAAAGCAGTTCTTC; CDR3aa: CASSAQLKQFF
j_gene: TRBJ2-6; abundance: -; d_gene: TRBD1; v_gene: TRBV28; CDR3nt: TGTGCCAGCAGTTTTGCGGACAGGGTCTCTGGGGCCAACGTCCTGACTTTC; CDR3aa: CASSFADRVSGANVLTF
j_gene: TRBJ2-1; abundance: -; d_gene: -; v_gene: TRBV7-2; CDR3nt: TGTACCAGCAGCTTAGCTTGGGGGACCTACAATGAGCAGTTCTTC; CDR3aa: CTSSLAWGTYNEQFF
j_gene: TRBJ1-2; abundance: -; d_gene: TRBD1; v_gene: TRBV10-3; CDR3nt: TGTGCCATCACTGAGGGGGACAGGGGGCTTCGTAACTATGGCTACACCTTC; CDR3aa: CAITEGDRGLRNYGYTF
j_gene: TRBJ2-1; abundance: -; d_gene: TRBD1; v_gene: TRBV27; CDR3nt: TGTGCCAGCAGAACTGCCGGGACAGGGGGCAATGAGCAGTTCTTC; CDR3aa: CASRTAGTGGNEQFF
j_gene: TRBJ2-5; abundance: -; d_gene: TRBD2; v_gene: TRBV12-3/TRBV12-4; CDR3nt: TGTGCCAGCAGGCCGCGTGGGACTAGCGGGGGGTCAGTATGGGAGACCCAGTACTTC; CDR3aa: CASRPRGTSGGSVWETQYF
j_gene: TRBJ2-5; abundance: -; d_gene: -; v_gene: TRBV20-1; CDR3nt: TGCAGTGCTACCTACGCAGCCCAGGAGACCCAGTACTTC; CDR3aa: CSATYAAQETQYF
j_gene: TRBJ2-1; abundance: -; d_gene: -; v_gene: TRBV25-1; CDR3nt: TGTGCCAGCAGTGCCTCATCCCGCAATGAGCAGTTCTTC; CDR3aa: CASSASSRNEQFF
j_gene: TRBJ2-5; abundance: few; d_gene: -; v_gene: TRBV4-1; CDR3nt: TGCGCCAGCAGTAATCGGCCGACTGGACTGGTAGAGCAGTACTTC; CDR3aa: CASSNRPTGLVEQYF